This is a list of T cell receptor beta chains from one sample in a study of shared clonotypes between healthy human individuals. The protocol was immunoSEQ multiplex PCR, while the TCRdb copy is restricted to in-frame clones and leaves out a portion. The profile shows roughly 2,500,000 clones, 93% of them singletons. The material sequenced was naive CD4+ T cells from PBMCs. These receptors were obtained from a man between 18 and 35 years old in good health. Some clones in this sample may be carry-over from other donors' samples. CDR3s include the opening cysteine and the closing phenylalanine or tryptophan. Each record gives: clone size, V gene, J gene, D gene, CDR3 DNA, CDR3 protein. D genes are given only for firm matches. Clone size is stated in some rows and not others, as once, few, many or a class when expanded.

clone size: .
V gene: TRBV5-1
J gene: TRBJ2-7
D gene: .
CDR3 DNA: TGCGCCAGCAGCGCAACGAAGAGACTCACCTACGAGCAGTACTTC
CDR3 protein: CASSATKRLTYEQYF

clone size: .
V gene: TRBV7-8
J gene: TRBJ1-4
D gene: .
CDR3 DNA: TGTGCCAGCAGCTTTGAAGTGCGCGGGGCCGGAGGTGAAAAACTGTTTTTT
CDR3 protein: CASSFEVRGAGGEKLFF

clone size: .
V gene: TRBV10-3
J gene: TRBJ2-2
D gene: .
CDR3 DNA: TGTGCCATCAGTCCACTACAAACCGGGGAGCTGTTTTTT
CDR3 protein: CAISPLQTGELFF

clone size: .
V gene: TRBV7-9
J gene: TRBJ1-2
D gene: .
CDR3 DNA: TGTGCCAGCAGCTTAGTTGGGTACTATGGCTACACCTTC
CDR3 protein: CASSLVGYYGYTF

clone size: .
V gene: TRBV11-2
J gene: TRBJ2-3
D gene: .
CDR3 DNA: TGTGCCAGCAGCTTAGATCGGGGCCCTCAGGATACGCAGTATTTT
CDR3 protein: CASSLDRGPQDTQYF

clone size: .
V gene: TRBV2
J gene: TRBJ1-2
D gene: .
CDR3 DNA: TGTGCCAGCAGTGCTGAGGGTAACTACGGCTACACCTTC
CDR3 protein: CASSAEGNYGYTF

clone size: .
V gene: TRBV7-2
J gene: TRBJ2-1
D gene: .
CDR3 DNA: TGTGCCAGCAGCTTACAGGTAGTGGGGCATTCCTACAATGAGCAGTTCTTC
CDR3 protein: CASSLQVVGHSYNEQFF

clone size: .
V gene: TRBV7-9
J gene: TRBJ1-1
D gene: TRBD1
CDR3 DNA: TGTGCCAGCAGCACAGGGGACAGGCAAGCTTTCTTT
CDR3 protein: CASSTGDRQAFF

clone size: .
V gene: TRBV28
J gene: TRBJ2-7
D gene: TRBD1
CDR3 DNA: TGTGCCAGCAGGCGAGCAGGGGGCTGGGGCGAGCAGTACTTC
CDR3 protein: CASRRAGGWGEQYF

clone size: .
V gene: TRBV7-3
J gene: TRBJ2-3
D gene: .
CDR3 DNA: TGTGCCAGCAGCTTAGTTCCCAGCACAGATACGCAGTATTTT
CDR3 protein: CASSLVPSTDTQYF

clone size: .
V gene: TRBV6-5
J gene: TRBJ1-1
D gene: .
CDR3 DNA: TGTGCCAGCAGTTCCTGGACATATACTGAAGCTTTCTTT
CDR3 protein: CASSSWTYTEAFF

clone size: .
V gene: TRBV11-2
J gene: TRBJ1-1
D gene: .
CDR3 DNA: TGTGCCAGCAGCTTTTCCGGGGGCGCAGGCACTGAAGCTTTCTTT
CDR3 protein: CASSFSGGAGTEAFF

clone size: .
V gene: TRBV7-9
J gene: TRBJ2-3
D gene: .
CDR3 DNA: TGTGCCAGCAGCTTAGTCGGAGATACGCAGTATTTT
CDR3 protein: CASSLVGDTQYF

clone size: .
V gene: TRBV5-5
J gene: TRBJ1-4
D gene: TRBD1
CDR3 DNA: TGTGCCAGCAGCTTGGTGTTGAGACAGGGTCAGAAAGGTGATGAAAAACTGTTTTTT
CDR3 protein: CASSLVLRQGQKGDEKLFF

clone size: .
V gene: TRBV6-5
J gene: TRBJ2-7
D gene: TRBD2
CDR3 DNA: TGTGCCAGCAGTTATGCGGGAGTGGGGGAGCAGTACTTC
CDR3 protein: CASSYAGVGEQYF

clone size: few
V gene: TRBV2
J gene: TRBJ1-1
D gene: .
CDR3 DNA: TGTGCCAGCAGGGTAAACCAGAACACTGAAGCTTTCTTT
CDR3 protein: CASRVNQNTEAFF

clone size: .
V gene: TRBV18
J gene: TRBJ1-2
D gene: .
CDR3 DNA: TGTGCCAGCTCAGCCACCAGGGAGTTCGGCTACACCTTC
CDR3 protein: CASSATREFGYTF

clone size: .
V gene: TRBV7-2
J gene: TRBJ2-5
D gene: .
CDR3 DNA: TGTGCCAGCAGCTTGGGGAGCTTGATCCAAGAGACCCAGTACTTC
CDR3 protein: CASSLGSLIQETQYF

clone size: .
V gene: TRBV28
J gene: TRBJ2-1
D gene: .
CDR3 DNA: TGTGCCAGCAGTTTAATAGGGAGTTGGAATGAGCAGTTCTTC
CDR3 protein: CASSLIGSWNEQFF

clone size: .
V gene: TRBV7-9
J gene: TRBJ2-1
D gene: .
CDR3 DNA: TGTGCCAGCAGCCAGTCCCACAATGAGCAGTTCTTC
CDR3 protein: CASSQSHNEQFF

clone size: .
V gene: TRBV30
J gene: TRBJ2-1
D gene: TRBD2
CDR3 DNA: TGTGCCTGGAGTGTACTTACGGGGGGGGATGAGTTCTTC
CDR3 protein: CAWSVLTGGDEFF

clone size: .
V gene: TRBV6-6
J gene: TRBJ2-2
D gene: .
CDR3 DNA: TGTGCCAGCAGTTATCCAGGACAAAACACCGGGGAGCTGTTTTTT
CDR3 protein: CASSYPGQNTGELFF

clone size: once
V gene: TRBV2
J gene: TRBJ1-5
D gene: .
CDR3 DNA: TGTGCCAGCAGTGGGGCTACAGTCAGTTACAATCAGCCCCAGCATTTT
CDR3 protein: CASSGATVSYNQPQHF

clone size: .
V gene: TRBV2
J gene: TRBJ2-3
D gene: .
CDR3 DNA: TGTGCCAGCAGTGATGCAGGAGGAGATACGCAGTATTTT
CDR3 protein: CASSDAGGDTQYF

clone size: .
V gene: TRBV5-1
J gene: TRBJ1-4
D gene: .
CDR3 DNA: TGCGCCAGCAGCTCGACATTAGCAACTAATGAAAAACTGTTTTTT
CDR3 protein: CASSSTLATNEKLFF

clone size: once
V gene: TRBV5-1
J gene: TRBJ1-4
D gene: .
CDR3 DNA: TGCGCCAGCAGCTTGGGAGTCAACTTAAGTGAAAAACTGTTTTTT
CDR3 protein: CASSLGVNLSEKLFF

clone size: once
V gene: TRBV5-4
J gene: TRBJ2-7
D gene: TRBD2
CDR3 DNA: TGTGCCAGCAGCCGGACTAGCGGGAGTTTCTACGAGCAGTACTTC
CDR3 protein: CASSRTSGSFYEQYF

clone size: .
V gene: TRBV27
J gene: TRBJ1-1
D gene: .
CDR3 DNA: TGTGCCAGCAGTTTACGGGGTGGGGGCACTGAAGCTTTCTTT
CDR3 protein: CASSLRGGGTEAFF

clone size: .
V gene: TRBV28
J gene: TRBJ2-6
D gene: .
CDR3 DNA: TGTGCCACCAACGAGGGGGTGACTGGGGCCAACGTCCTGACTTTC
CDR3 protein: CATNEGVTGANVLTF

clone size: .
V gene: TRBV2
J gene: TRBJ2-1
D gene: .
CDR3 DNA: TGTGCCAGCAATCAGGTTTACAATGAGCAGTTCTTC
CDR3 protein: CASNQVYNEQFF

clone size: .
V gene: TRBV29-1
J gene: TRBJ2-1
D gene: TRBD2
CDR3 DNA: TGCAGCGTGGGGGGGGACCCCTCCTACAATGAGCAGTTCTTC
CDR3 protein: CSVGGDPSYNEQFF

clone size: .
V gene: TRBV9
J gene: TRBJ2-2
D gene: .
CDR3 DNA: TGTGCCAGCAGCACCAGGACAGTCACCGGGGAGCTGTTTTTT
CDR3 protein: CASSTRTVTGELFF

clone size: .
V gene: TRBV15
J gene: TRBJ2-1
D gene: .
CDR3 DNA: TGTGCCACCAGCTTACGGACAGACTACAATGAGCAGTTCTTC
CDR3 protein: CATSLRTDYNEQFF

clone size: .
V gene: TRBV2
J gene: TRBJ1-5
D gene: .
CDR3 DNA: TGTGCCAGCAGTGAAAGTCGAGGTGGCAATCAGCCCCAGCATTTT
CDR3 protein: CASSESRGGNQPQHF

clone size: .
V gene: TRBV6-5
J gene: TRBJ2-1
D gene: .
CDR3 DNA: TGTGCCAGCAGTTACTCAAGTAGCGGCCTCGACAATGAGCAGTTCTTC
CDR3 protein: CASSYSSSGLDNEQFF

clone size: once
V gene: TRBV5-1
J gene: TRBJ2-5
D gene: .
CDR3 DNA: TGCGCCAGCAGCCCCGTCTCCGTGGGGGAGACCCAGTACTTC
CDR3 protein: CASSPVSVGETQYF

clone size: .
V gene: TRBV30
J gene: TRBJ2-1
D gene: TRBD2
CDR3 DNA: TGTGCCTGGAGTGTCGGACTAGCGGGGAAAGTCGAGCAGTTCTTC
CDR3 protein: CAWSVGLAGKVEQFF

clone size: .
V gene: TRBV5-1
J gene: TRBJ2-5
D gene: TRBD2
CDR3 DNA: TGCGCCAGCAGCTTGGTCGGACTAGCGGGAGGAGGCGAGACCCAGTACTTC
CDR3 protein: CASSLVGLAGGGETQYF

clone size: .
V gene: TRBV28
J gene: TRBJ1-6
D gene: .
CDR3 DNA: TGTGCCAGCACAGACAGGTCCCACTCACCCCTCCACTTT
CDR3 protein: CASTDRSHSPLHF

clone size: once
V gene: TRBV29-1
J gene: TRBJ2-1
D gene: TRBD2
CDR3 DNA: TGCAGCGTTGCCCTACGACTAGCGGGAGGGCCGGGCTCCTACAATGAGCAGTTCTTC
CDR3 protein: CSVALRLAGGPGSYNEQFF

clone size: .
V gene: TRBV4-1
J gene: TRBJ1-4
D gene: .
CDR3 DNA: TGCGCCAGCAGCCACTTGGGGGCTTCCCTCAATGAAAAACTGTTTTTT
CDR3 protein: CASSHLGASLNEKLFF

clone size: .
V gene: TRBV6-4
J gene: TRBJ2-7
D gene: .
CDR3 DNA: TGTGCCAGCAGCTCCCTCTGGGGTTATCGACGGGTTCCCTACGAGCAGTACTTC
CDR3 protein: CASSSLWGYRRVPYEQYF